The entry that follows covers one T cell receptor (beta chain) sequence. Its cognate antigen is unknown. The sample is drawn from a study of shared clonotypes between healthy human individuals. General study findings and limits: Sampling covered nothing but blood. Tissue TCR repertoires likely differ from those found in blood.

Each donor was a Caucasian adult residing in Nashville, Tennessee. The CDR3 has 20 amino acids. The V gene end was trimmed by 4 bases and the J gene end by 4 bases; junction bases not matched to a gene: 21. Germline V gene lookup returns CDR1 SGHVS and CDR2 FQNEAQ. Clones were sequenced by immunoSEQ multiplex PCR, and TCRdb holds only the in-frame ones, with some missing. The sample yields roughly 500,000 clones, about 76% seen once. The specimen was PBMCs. This chain joins TRBV7-8 and TRBJ2-7; the match to TRBD1 covers 11 bases. The sequence derives from a woman between 40 and 55 years old in good health. Some clones in this sample may be carry-over from other donors' samples. In DNA, the CDR3 is TGTGCCAGCAGCTCGGGACAGGGGGGTAGGGAAGCGGGAGCTTTTTACGAGCAGTACTTC. Residues: CASSSGQGGREAGAFYEQYF. The entire variable domain, with the rest obtained from reference TRBV7-8 and TRBJ2-7, is as follows: GAGVSQSPRYKVAKRGQDVALRCDPISGHVSLFWYQQALGQGPEFLTYFQNEAQLDKSGLPSDRFFAERPEGSVSTLKIQRTQQEDSAVYLCASSSGQGGREAGAFYEQYFGPGTRLTVT.